This passage covers 19 T cell receptor beta chains from one sample sequenced in a study of T cell therapy after organ transplantation. TCRdb keeps only in-frame clones here, not all; method: immunoSEQ multiplex PCR. This repertoire shows about 48,000 clones, about 94% found once; its top ten account for 3% to 3.5%. No antigens are known for them. The material sequenced was CD8+ T cells from blood, taken before autologous CMV-specific T cell therapy. The origin of the receptors is a human patient who had received a solid organ transplant and had CMV disease.

This clone has just one count. V usage is TRBV5-6 and J usage is TRBJ2-4; D gene unclear. V gave up 4 bases and J gave up 11 bases, with 16 bases separating them. The CDR3 spans 13 residues. Germline loops: CDR1 SGHDT, CDR2 YYEEEE. Here the CDR3 reads CASSPAAARVQYF. The CDR3 DNA sequence: TGTGCCAGCAGCCCTGCTGCGGCCCGGGTTCAGTACTTC.

The rearrangement links TRBV4-3 to TRBJ2-3, with a tentative D call TRBD1 (5 bases). The V end lost 2 bases, the J end lost 4 bases, and 13 bases lay between the germline ends. This CDR3 spans 15 amino acids. Germline CDR1 is LGHNA and CDR2 is YSLEER. In DNA, the CDR3 is TGCGCCAGCAGCCAAACCAGGGTTTCGGCAGATACGCAGTATTTT. This translates into CASSQTRVSADTQYF.

This clone was seen once. CDR3 region: CASSLGPSFNYGYTF. CDR3 DNA sequence: TGTGCCAGCAGCTTAGGTCCAAGTTTCAACTATGGCTACACCTTC. The chain employs TRBV11-2 and TRBJ1-2; D gene uncertain. Germline loops: CDR1 SGHAT, CDR2 FQNNGV. CDR3 length: 15 amino acids. V dropped 1 base and J dropped 2 bases, with 11 bases sitting between them.

The chain joins TRBV6-5 to TRBJ2-5, with TRBD1 matching 10 bases. The end of the DNA aligns better with TRBJ2-7, so the J call may be wrong. This CDR3 comprises 16 residues. Germline CDR1 and CDR2: MNHEY and SVGAGI. CDR3 protein: CASSYLTGTGAGEQYF. The DNA of the CDR3 is TGTGCCAGCAGTTACTTGACCGGGACAGGGGCCGGCGAGCAGTACTTC.

This CDR3 is CASSLAGDYEETQYF. The CDR3, as DNA: TGTGCCAGCAGCTTGGCCGGGGACTACGAGGAGACCCAGTACTTC. This rearrangement joins TRBV5-6 to TRBJ2-5; 7 positions match TRBD2. CDR1 SGHDT and CDR2 YYEEEE come from the germline V gene. CDR3 size: 15 residues. V was clipped by 0 bases and J by 5 bases; unmatched bases: 7.

The rearrangement links TRBV5-1 to TRBJ2-2; 9 bases agree with TRBD1. This CDR3 spans 16 amino acids. Germline CDR1 is SGHRS and CDR2 is YFSETQ. After removal of 3 bases from V and 4 bases from J, the junction contained 7 bases not matched to a gene. The CDR3 DNA reads TGCGCCAGCAGCTCCCGGGACAGGGTCTTCACCGGGGAGCTGTTTTTT. Protein product: CASSSRDRVFTGELFF. Full variable domain (remainder filled in from reference TRBV5-1 and TRBJ2-2): KAGVTQTPRYLIKTRGQQVTLSCSPISGHRSVSWYQQTPGQGLQFLFEYFSETQRNKGNFPGRFSGRQFSNSRSEMNVSTLELGDSALYLCASSSRDRVFTGELFFGEGSRLTVL.

This chain connects TRBV11-2 to TRBJ2-3, with 7 bases lining up with TRBD2. The CDR3 totals 15 residues. Germline CDR1 and CDR2: SGHAT and FQNNGV. V gave up 7 bases and J gave up 1 base; unmatched junction bases: 8. CDR3 residues: CASTLERGRTDTQYF. CDR3 coding DNA: TGTGCCAGCACCCTCGAGCGGGGACGCACAGATACGCAGTATTTT.

The count of this clone is one. The chain is built from TRBV5-1 and TRBJ2-7; the match to TRBD2 covers 8 bases. The V gene's germline CDR1 is SGHRS and CDR2 YFSETQ. V trimming: 2 bases; J trimming: 5 bases; junction bases outside the gene matches: 12. There are 16 residues in the CDR3. This chain's CDR3 is CASSFATSGVLDEQYF. The CDR3 coding sequence is TGCGCCAGCAGCTTTGCCACTAGCGGTGTTCTGGACGAGCAGTACTTC.

The CDR3 DNA follows: TGTGCCAGCGCAGTCGGGTACACCGGGGAGCTGTTTTTT. Amino acid sequence: CASAVGYTGELFF. The V and J genes are TRBV11-2 and TRBJ2-2; D is undetermined. The CDR3 contains 13 residues. In germline, CDR1 is SGHAT, CDR2 FQNNGV. Between the trimmed V and J ends, which lost 8 bases and 3 bases, there was a span of 10 bases.

The V call is TRBV19, the J call TRBJ2-1; TRBD1 or TRBD2 may be the D gene (5 bases each). V was trimmed by 3 bases and J by 4 bases, leaving 10 bases between them. The CDR3 is 14 residues long. CDR1 is LNHDA and CDR2 is SQIVND in the germline V gene (reference sequence). The CDR3 spells CASSMGTLYNEQFF. CDR3 sequence (DNA): TGTGCCAGTAGTATGGGGACGCTTTACAATGAGCAGTTCTTC.

This clone was recorded once. This sequence joins TRBV11-3 and TRBJ2-2; D uncertain. Germline CDR1 SGHNT, CDR2 YENEEA. Between the trimmed V and J ends, which lost 1 base and 6 bases, there was a span of 6 bases. This CDR3 is built from 13 residues. CDR3 region: CASSLVKAGELFF. In DNA, the CDR3 is TGTGCCAGCAGCTTAGTGAAGGCCGGGGAGCTGTTTTTT. The whole variable domain, filled in from reference TRBV11-3 and TRBJ2-2, reads EAGVVQSPRYKIIEKKQPVAFWCNPISGHNTLYWYLQNLGQGPELLIRYENEEAVDDSQLPKDRFSAERLKGVDSTLKIQPAELGDSAVYLCASSLVKAGELFFGEGSRLTVL.

The genes are TRBV7-9 and TRBJ2-7; D is possibly TRBD1 (6 bases). The CDR3 loop spans 14 amino acids. Deletions cut 2 bases from V and 3 bases from J, with 11 bases between. CDR1 SEHNR and CDR2 FQNEAQ come from the germline V gene (reference sequence). As DNA, the CDR3 is TGTGCCAGCAGCTTAACAGGGCAGAACTACGAGCAGTACTTC. This codes for CASSLTGQNYEQYF. The full variable domain, in which reference TRBV7-9 and TRBJ2-7 provide the parts outside the CDR3, is DTGVSQNPRHKITKRGQNVTFRCDPISEHNRLYWYRQTLGQGPEFLTYFQNEAQLEKSRLLSDRFSAERPKGSFSTLEIQRTEQGDSAMYLCASSLTGQNYEQYFGPGTRLTVT.

The chain joins TRBV27 to TRBJ2-7; the D gene is possibly TRBD2 (5 bases). Germline V gene sequence: CDR1 MNHEY, CDR2 SMNVEV (reference sequence). V was shortened by 5 bases and J by 0 bases, with 8 bases between the two germline ends. This CDR3 is 13 amino acids long. The CDR3 sequence: CASSLALSYEQYF. The CDR3, as DNA: TGTGCCAGCAGTCTAGCTCTCTCCTACGAGCAGTACTTC.

The chain couples TRBV11-2 to TRBJ2-7; 13 bases match TRBD2. The CDR3 is 15 residues long. Germline CDR1 and CDR2: SGHAT and FQNNGV. The V gene end was trimmed by 1 base and the J gene end by 5 bases; junction bases not matched to a gene: 2. DNA of the CDR3: TGTGCCAGCAGCTTAGTCGGACTAGCGGGAGACGAGCAGTACTTC. Translation: CASSLVGLAGDEQYF. Combining the CDR3 with reference TRBV11-2 and TRBJ2-7 gives the whole variable domain EAGVAQSPRYKIIEKRQSVAFWCNPISGHATLYWYQQILGQGPKLLIQFQNNGVVDDSQLPKDRFSAERLKGVDSTLKIQPAKLEDSAVYLCASSLVGLAGDEQYFGPGTRLTVT.

The chain employs TRBV7-9 and TRBJ2-7; 11 nucleotides align to TRBD2. Trimming took 5 bases from V and 5 from J; bases not matched to a gene: 11. The germline V gene encodes CDR1 SEHNR and CDR2 FQNEAQ (reference sequence). The CDR3 runs to 16 residues. The CDR3 sequence is CASSDGTSGSWDEQYF. The CDR3 DNA sequence: TGTGCCAGCAGCGATGGGACTAGCGGCAGTTGGGACGAGCAGTACTTC.

This clone came up once. The chain joins TRBV7-2 to TRBJ1-4, with 11 bases lining up with TRBD1. V lost 5 bases, J lost 8 bases, and 19 bases stayed unmatched. The CDR3 consists of 19 residues. CDR1 is SGHTA and CDR2 is FQGNSA in the germline V gene. The DNA for the CDR3 is TGTGCCAGCAGCCACGATAGGGACAGGGGGGATTTAGGAAACGAAAAACTGTTTTTT. Residues: CASSHDRDRGDLGNEKLFF.

The rearrangement links TRBV7-2 to TRBJ2-3; possible D gene TRBD2, 6 bases. The CDR3 contains 14 residues. The germline V gene has CDR1 SGHTA and CDR2 FQGNSA. V lost 4 bases and J lost 2, with 10 bases in between. The CDR3 sequence is CASSSERATDTQYF. CDR3 coding DNA: TGTGCCAGCAGCTCGGAGCGGGCCACAGATACGCAGTATTTT.

The chain has TRBV30 and TRBJ2-3; D possibly matches TRBD1 or TRBD2 (6 bases each). V shed 1 base and J shed 0 bases, with 11 bases lying between them. Germline loops: CDR1 GTSNPN, CDR2 SVGIG (reference sequence). The CDR3 extends over 15 amino acids. The CDR3 protein is CAWSAGGRSTDTQYF. In nucleotides, the CDR3 is TGTGCCTGGAGTGCCGGGGGCCGTAGCACAGATACGCAGTATTTT. The variable domain in full, with the rest retrieved from reference TRBV30 and TRBJ2-3, is SQTIHQWPATLVQPVGSPLSLECTVEGTSNPNLYWYRQAAGRGLQLLFYSVGIGQISSEVPQNLSASRPQDRQFILSSKKLLLSDSGFYLCAWSAGGRSTDTQYFGPGTRLTVL.

The V gene is TRBV5-4, the J gene TRBJ1-1; no clear D gene. The ends were cut back, 0 bases at V and 1 base at J, with 16 bases in the middle. Germline V CDR1 and CDR2: SGHNT, YYREEE (reference sequence). The CDR3 runs to 17 residues. The CDR3: CASSLALSGRENTEAFF. The CDR3, as DNA: TGTGCCAGCAGCTTGGCCTTAAGTGGAAGGGAGAACACTGAAGCTTTCTTT.